This T cell receptor (beta chain) came from a study of shared clonotypes between healthy human individuals (dated by TCRdb to about 2020). General notes on the study: The cohort included three men and a couple of women between 18 and 49 years of age. Per donor, three plates each were used for CD4 naive and CD4 memory, two for CD8 naive, and one for CD8 memory. Blood TCR repertoires of 5 or 6 healthy adults were deeply sequenced to estimate repertoire size and the extent of clonotype sharing between individuals. Different laboratories and diverse techniques were used to prepare libraries and sequence TCR repertoires, to increase sequencing depth and limit assay-specific biases. Between about 0.8 and 9 billion PBMCs per donor were obtained by leukapheresis. Results and caveats for the whole study, not just this receptor: Because the study included only a small number of donors, the genetic and exposure-history diversity represented was limited. Compared with non-shared clonotypes, the clonotypes found in all four sorted-subset donors had higher generation probabilities. Even with the large sequencing depth, rarefaction of the sorted-subset datasets indicated that sequencing was incomplete. Around 5.4% of naive CD4, 3.5% of naive CD8, roughly 2.4% of memory CD4, and about 0.4% of memory CD8 clonotypes were shared across several donors. Pairwise subsampling indicated that sequencing depth was expected to affect the degree of clonotype sharing among donors. Larger estimated clonotype richness was generally found for naive subsets than for memory subsets. Sampling was limited to blood, and TCR repertoires in tissue likely differ from TCR repertoires in blood.

TCR CDR3 regions were amplified from genomic DNA by multiplex PCR using the deep immunoSEQ assay. Extracted genomic DNA from each cell subset was spread evenly across all wells of several immunoSEQ 96-well plates, with each plate serving as a replicate. For sorted subsets, around 200 ng genomic DNA, equal to tens of thousands of T cell genomes, was loaded into each replicate PCR. The purified libraries were quantified using a Qubit 3.0 fluorometer, sized with a Bioanalyzer 2100, and then quantified again using the KAPA Library Quantification kit. Every immunoSEQ 96-well plate was sequenced on a dedicated single-read 150-cycle Illumina NextSeq 550 flow cell. On the authors' methods: Because the immunoSEQ output held only junctional sequences and lacked quality scores, the filtering could not match the filtering applied to full-length reads. Sequences were annotated with PyIR, a Python wrapper for IgBLAST v1.9, and V/J genes and CDR3 were assigned using IMGT germline references. Any read was removed if the V/J assignment was weak (E-value above 1e-6), the CDR3 was missing, or the read contained stop codons, out-of-frame junctions, or ambiguous translated residues. V3J clonotypes were defined by identical inferred V gene, J gene, and CDR3 amino acid sequence. Percentage overlap between repertoires was calculated by dividing the number of shared unique clonotypes by the size of the smaller repertoire. Richness of each repertoire was evaluated using RTK rarefaction, the Chao1 estimator, and Recon v2.1 estimates of unobserved clonotypes. Generation probabilities for all TCRbeta clonotypes obtained by the gDNA method from a handful of donors were computed using OLGA. Sourced from immuneACCESS, this table was stored by TCRdb with only in-frame sequences that have V and J called. A share of the clones is absent; for the studies checked, an unresolved V gene accounts for under half, and the remainder has no known explanation. For V, J and clone size, that table is used; D and trimming come from the DNA. The sample yields 1.5 million to 2.5 million clones; approximately 94% were counted once. The top ten hold 1% to 1.5% of the sample.

CDR1 MRHNA and CDR2 SNTAGT were looked up in the germline V gene. The CDR3 contains 14 residues, cysteine and phenylalanine counted. Of all the DNA, just the CDR3 is kept, 42 bases in frame from base 1. The junction carries 14 bases between V and J, which are trimmed by 6 bases and 5 bases respectively. CD8 naive samples were obtained by positive selection for CCR7 among CD45RO-negative cells, yielding a CD45RA+CCR7+ population from which TemRA cells were excluded. The donors were healthy, HIV-negative adults with no recently reported acute infections or vaccinations. All donors were Caucasian adults living in Nashville, Tennessee, USA. Blood was collected by leukapheresis, and PBMCs were isolated by Ficoll-Histopaque density gradient centrifugation and then cryopreserved in liquid nitrogen vapor phase. Analytical flow cytometry was used to check the purity and quantity of every magnetically sorted T cell population. Each sorted fraction had its genomic DNA isolated and then quantified by UV absorbance on a Nanodrop 2000c.

As to this clone: Its antigen remains unidentified. No base quality information exists; no much larger clone differs at one position.

This sequence uses TRBV6-4 and TRBJ1-5, with the D gene too uncertain to name. Sequencing was performed on naive CD8+ T cells sorted from blood. The cell subset or site label, read with the paper, signifies: CD45RA+CCR7+. The receptor was isolated from a young man in good health. The nucleotide sequence reads TGTGCCAGCAGCAACCGACACGGCGATCAGCCCCAGCATTTT. Its protein reads: CASSNRHGDQPQHF.